This TCR beta chain was captured in a study of blood T cell repertoires in COVID-19. Study-wide background: Acute-phase and convalescent COVID-19 samples originated in the United States, Italy and Spain. From T cells, B-cell-depleted T cells, or PBMCs came the material, which was cDNA or gDNA.

The CDR3 consists of 16 residues. The germline CDR1 and CDR2 sequences are WNHNN and SYGVQD (reference sequence). The V gene end was trimmed by 8 bases and the J gene end by 2 bases; junction bases not matched to a gene: 14. Per the original data handling: Cell counts per sample came from amplifying reference gene primers. Repertoires were generated with immunoSEQ multiplex PCR, while TCRdb's copy carries only in-frame clones and drops some. V, J and clone size are taken as reported in that table, and D and trimming were inferred from the DNA itself. Of some 170,000 clones listed, under 85% were seen once; the top ten hold 2.8%.

The rearrangement uses TRBV10-1 and TRBJ2-7, with 8 bases lining up with TRBD1. Sequencing was performed on peripheral blood. This clonotype originated in a man between 65 and 79 years old with acute or convalescent COVID-19. The CDR3 protein is CASSNQGANPTYEQYF. Here the CDR3 DNA reads TGCGCCAGCTCCAATCAGGGGGCAAACCCTACCTACGAGCAGTACTTC.